This TCR beta chain came from a study of resident and recirculating memory T cells in vitiligo. Background on the study: Each patient gave two lesional and two nonlesional epidermal shave biopsies, plus PBMCs. Findings and limits, study-wide: Vitiligo lesions lacked a unique dominant clone, and clonality varied. Sequences differed between biopsy sites and patients, suggesting private specificity.

TCRdb's table, derived via immunoSEQ multiplex PCR, lists solely in-frame clones and lacks some. The sample shows roughly 80,000 clones, 90% to 95% of them seen only once. This clone was observed once. What it binds is unknown. The CDR3 totals 15 residues. The V gene's germline CDR1 is SGDLS and CDR2 YYNGEE. Trimming stripped 3 bases from V and 2 bases from J, with 11 bases between. The chain uses TRBV9 and TRBJ1-4, with D tentatively TRBD1 (6 bases). The sequenced material came from blood. The sequence was collected from a male donor with vitiligo. The CDR3 DNA follows: TGTGCCAGCAGCGCCAGGGGTAGCACTAATGAAAAACTGTTTTTT. It encodes CASSARGSTNEKLFF.